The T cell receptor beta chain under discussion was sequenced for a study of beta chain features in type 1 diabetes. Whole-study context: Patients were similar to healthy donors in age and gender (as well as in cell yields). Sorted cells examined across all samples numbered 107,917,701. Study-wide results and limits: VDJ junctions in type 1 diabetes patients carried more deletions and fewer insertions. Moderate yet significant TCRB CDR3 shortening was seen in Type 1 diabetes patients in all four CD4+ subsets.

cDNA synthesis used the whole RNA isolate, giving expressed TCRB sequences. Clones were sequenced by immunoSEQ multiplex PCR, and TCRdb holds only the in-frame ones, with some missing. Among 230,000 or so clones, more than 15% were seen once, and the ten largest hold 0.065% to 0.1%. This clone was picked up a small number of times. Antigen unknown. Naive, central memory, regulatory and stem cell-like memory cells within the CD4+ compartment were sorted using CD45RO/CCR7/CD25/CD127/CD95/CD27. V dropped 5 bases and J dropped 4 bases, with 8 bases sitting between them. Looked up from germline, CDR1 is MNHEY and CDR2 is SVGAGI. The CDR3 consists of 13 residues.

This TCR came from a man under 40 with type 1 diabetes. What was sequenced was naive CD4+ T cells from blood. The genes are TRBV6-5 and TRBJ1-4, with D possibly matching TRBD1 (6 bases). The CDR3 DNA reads TGTGCCAGCAGTCGACAGGATAATGAAAAACTGTTTTTT. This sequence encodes CASSRQDNEKLFF.